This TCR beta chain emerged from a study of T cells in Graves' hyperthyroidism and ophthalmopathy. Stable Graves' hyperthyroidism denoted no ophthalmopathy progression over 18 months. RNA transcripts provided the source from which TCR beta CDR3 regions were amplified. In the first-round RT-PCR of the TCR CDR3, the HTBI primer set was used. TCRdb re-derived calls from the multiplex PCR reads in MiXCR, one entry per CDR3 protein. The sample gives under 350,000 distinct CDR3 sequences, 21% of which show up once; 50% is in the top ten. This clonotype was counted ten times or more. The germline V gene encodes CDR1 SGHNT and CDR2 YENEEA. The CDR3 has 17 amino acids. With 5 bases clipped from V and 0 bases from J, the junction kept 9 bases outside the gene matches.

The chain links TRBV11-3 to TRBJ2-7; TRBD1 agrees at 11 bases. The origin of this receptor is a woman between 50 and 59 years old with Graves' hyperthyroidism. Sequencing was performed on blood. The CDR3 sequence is CASSKPGQGVLSYEQYF. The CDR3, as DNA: TGTGCCAGCAGCAAACCGGGACAGGGGGTCCTCTCCTACGAGCAGTACTTC. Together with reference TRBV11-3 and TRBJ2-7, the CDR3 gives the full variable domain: EAGVVQSPRYKIIEKKQPVAFWCNPISGHNTLYWYLQNLGQGPELLIRYENEEAVDDSQLPKDRFSAERLKGVDSTLKIQPAELGDSAVYLCASSKPGQGVLSYEQYFGPGTRLTVT.